The T cell receptor beta chain under discussion was sequenced for a study of CD8 T cells in Susac syndrome (dated by TCRdb to between 2018 and 2021). Notes on the research overall: Repertoire sequencing was used to test whether CD8+ T cell activation and differentiation in Susac syndrome was antigen driven. CD8+ T cell repertoire clonality was compared between approximately 12 healthy donors, some 14 Susac syndrome patients and around 16 multiple sclerosis patients. General findings and caveats noted by the study authors: The number of individuals in the TCR sequencing and HLA analysis was recognized as being relatively small.

Peripheral blood CD8+ and CD4+ T cells from healthy donors, Susac syndrome patients and multiple sclerosis patients were profiled by high-throughput TCR beta sequencing. Multiple sclerosis controls were treatment-naive patients with stable or active relapsing-remitting disease fulfilling revised McDonald criteria. Bulk CD8+ and CD4+ T cells were purified magnetically by negative isolation, whereas CD8+ TEMRA cells were enriched by FACS. Blood was drawn into EDTA tubes, processed within 24 hours, and PBMCs were isolated by density gradient centrifugation. PBMCs destined for TCR sequencing were cryopreserved in liquid nitrogen and later thawed in a 37 °C water bath. The sorted or isolated CD4+, CD8+ and CD8+ TEMRA cells reached a purity of at least 90%. RNA was extracted using the RNeasy kit, and roughly 0.5 to 1 ug of the RNA was reverse transcribed with random hexamers. TCR beta CDR3 regions were amplified with the immunoSEQ multiplex PCR assay covering 54 Vbeta and 13 Jbeta segments. Bias from PCR amplification was corrected by using a synthetic template baseline for primer optimization and for computational correction. Turning to the authors' computational methods: Only productive sequences were kept, with reads annotated to V, D and J genes according to IMGT and analyzed in immunoSEQ Analyzer. Clonality was calculated as one minus the Shannon entropy normalized by log2 of the number of productive unique sequences. For each patient and control, public and private clones were evaluated within the 100 most prevalent clones. Susac-specific clones were defined as absent from healthy and MS cohorts, over a thousand published viral clones and other ImmuneACCESS disease sequences. The raw public reads went through TCRdb reprocessing: fastp at Q25, MiXCR clone calling, in-frame beta chains kept. Each record represents a unique CDR3 protein, reported with the most common genes and DNA among its rows. For this entry, the V and J calls and clone size follow TCRdb and not the study's own pipeline. The sample includes around 270,000 distinct CDR3 sequences, with about 82% observed a single time. Roughly 0.21% of the sample comes from the top ten.

Relative to germline, V is missing 8 bases and J is missing 4 bases, with 6 bases of the junction outside any gene match. The CDR3 covers 13 residues, taking in both the cysteine and the phenylalanine. Only CDR3 DNA is held: 39 bases, read in frame from base 1. The germline V gene supplies CDR1 SGHVS and CDR2 FQNEAQ. As concerns this clonotype: Its antigen is not yet known. Qualities for individual bases were not recorded, and no much larger clone is one base off.

The receptor was derived from a human donor with multiple sclerosis. The receptor chain draws on TRBV7-8 and TRBJ2-7; a stretch of 9 junction bases matches TRBD1. Sequencing was performed on CD8+ T cells from PBMCs. The CDR3 here reads CASQQGAYYEQYF. The sequence in DNA is TGTGCCAGCCAACAGGGGGCATATTACGAGCAGTACTTC.